These 23 T cell receptor beta chains share one sample of origin, sequenced in a study of spatial heterogeneity in lung cancer. Time point denoted: sample taken at primary tumor resection. Study conclusions and caveats: Intratumoral expanded alpha and beta TCR counts were found to track tumor mutation counts.

TCRdb redid the calling of the 5' RACE reads with MiXCR, one entry per CDR3 protein. The profile covers under 5,000 distinct CDR3 sequences, with roughly 8.8% appearing a single time and under 30% taken by the ten largest. Which antigens these TCRs recognize remains unknown. The sequencing used lung tumor tissue, collected at surgery. These receptors were obtained from a male donor with early-stage non-small cell lung cancer.

This clonotype is classed as medium-sized (0.01 to 0.1%). This beta chain was picked up by a library intended for alpha chains and is off target, so its count carries little meaning. CDR3 DNA sequence: TGTGCCAGCAGTTCCAGCCCGGGACGGAGCTCCTATAATTCACCCCTCCACTTT. Translated, it gives CASSSSPGRSSYNSPLHF. This sequence joins TRBV12-3 or TRBV12-4 and TRBJ1-6; D perhaps matches TRBD1 (5 bases). V was trimmed by 4 bases and J by 0 bases, leaving 16 bases between them. CDR3 size: 18 residues.

This clonotype is medium-sized by share. As an off-target read in a library built for alpha chains, this beta chain has a frequency of little significance. This chain joins TRBV5-5 and TRBJ2-3; D ambiguous. The V end was cut by 1 base, the J end by 6 bases, with 6 bases between. The CDR3 sequence is 12 residues long. Germline V gene lookup returns CDR1 SGHKS and CDR2 YYEKEE (reference sequence). The CDR3 loop reads CASSLFVDTQYF. The CDR3 bases are TGTGCCAGCAGCTTGTTCGTGGATACGCAGTATTTT.

Worth noting for this clonotype: In a library made to pick up alpha chains, this beta chain is a stray read with a size that means little. The chain recombines TRBV6-2 or TRBV6-3 with TRBJ1-4; D is perhaps TRBD1 (6 bases). The CDR3 spans 14 residues. V lost 6 bases and J lost 5, with 13 bases in between. CDR1 and CDR2 from the germline V gene are MNHEY and SVGEGT. The CDR3 nucleotides are TGTGCCAGCAGAAAGACAGGCCGAAATGAAAAACTGTTTTTT. It translates to CASRKTGRNEKLFF.

Judged by abundance, this clonotype is medium-sized. The size of this beta chain means little, since it is a stray read in a library made for alpha chains. The V gene is TRBV6-1, the J gene TRBJ1-2, with a weak D call TRBD1 (5 bases). V lost 6 bases, J lost 2 bases, and 22 bases lay in between. CDR1 and CDR2 from the germline V gene are MNHNS and SASEGT. CDR3 size: 17 residues. The DNA of the CDR3 is TGTGCCAGCAGCGTCCAGCTTGGAGGGGCAAACAACTATGGCTACACCTTC. Translation: CASSVQLGGANNYGYTF.

In its sample, this clonotype ranks as medium-sized (0.01 to 0.1%). This beta chain was picked up by a library intended for alpha chains and is off target, so its count carries little meaning. The CDR3 region is CASSTGQGSYSYEQYF. DNA of the CDR3: TGCGCCAGCAGCACGGGACAGGGTTCCTATTCCTACGAGCAGTACTTC. J is TRBJ2-7 and V is TRBV5-1, with 9 bases that match TRBD1. Germline V gene lookup returns CDR1 SGHRS and CDR2 YFSETQ. V shed 4 bases, J shed 1 base, and the junction held 9 bases outside the gene matches. This CDR3 has 16 amino acids.

This clonotype came up once. The size of this beta chain means little, since it is a stray read in a library made for alpha chains. The V and J genes are TRBV6-5 and TRBJ1-1; D call uncertain. Germline values: CDR1 MNHEY, CDR2 SVGAGI. This CDR3 comprises 13 residues. V was pared by 7 bases and J by 4 bases, with 13 bases between. The CDR3, as DNA: TGTGCCAGCAATTCCCCCCCCATCACTGAAGCTTTCTTT. Protein sequence: CASNSPPITEAFF.

Concerning this clonotype: This beta chain is a stray read from a library made for alpha chains; its abundance is not meaningful. The V call is TRBV24-1, the J call TRBJ1-5, with 8 bases aligning to TRBD1. The CDR3 has 14 residues. Losses at the gene ends were 4 bases for V and 7 bases for J; bases not matched to a gene: 5. Germline CDR1 is KGHDR and CDR2 is SFDVKD. The CDR3 bases are TGTGCCACCAGTGACCGGACAGGGCTGCAGCCCCAGCATTTT. Translating it yields CATSDRTGLQPQHF.

This clonotype is labeled as medium-sized (0.01 to 0.1%). This beta chain represents an off-target read in a library built for alpha chains; its size is of limited meaning. The V and J genes are TRBV6-1 and TRBJ2-7; a possible D gene is TRBD2 (5 bases). CDR3 length: 13 amino acids. CDR1 is MNHNS, CDR2 SASEGT, per germline. V lost 5 bases to trimming and J lost 3 bases, with 11 bases between them. The CDR3 is CASSPSGDYEQYF. The CDR3 region has the DNA TGTGCCAGCAGTCCCTCCGGGGACTACGAGCAGTACTTC.

Sample share makes this clonotype medium-sized. As an off-target read in a library built for alpha chains, this beta chain has a frequency of little significance. This chain uses TRBV27 with TRBJ2-7; 9 bases match TRBD2. The CDR3 loop spans 14 amino acids. The germline V gene has CDR1 MNHEY and CDR2 SMNVEV (reference sequence). V shed 6 bases, J shed 1 base, and the junction held 4 bases outside the gene matches. The chain's CDR3 is CASSALAGSYEQYF. The CDR3 DNA reads TGTGCCAGCAGCGCCCTAGCGGGATCCTACGAGCAGTACTTC.

By share, this clonotype ranks as medium-sized. Found in a library prepared for alpha chains, this beta chain is an off-target read, and its abundance has little meaning. The V gene is TRBV10-2, the J gene TRBJ2-3; D perhaps matches TRBD2 (6 bases). CDR1 and CDR2 (germline): WSHSY, SAAADI. V was pared by 6 bases and J by 4 bases, with 17 bases between. This CDR3 comprises 15 residues. CDR3 sequence reads: CASSGGARGADTQYF. The CDR3 DNA sequence: TGCGCCAGCAGCGGGGGAGCGAGGGGAGCAGATACGCAGTATTTT.

This clonotype is judged medium-sized. This beta chain is an unintended read in a library built for alpha chains; its size means little. J is TRBJ1-2 and V is TRBV12-3 or TRBV12-4, with a possible D match to TRBD1 (6 bases). The CDR3 covers 13 residues. V dropped 5 bases and J dropped 6 bases, with 13 bases sitting between them. The CDR3 bases are TGTGCCAGCAGTCCAGGGGCGGTCCATGGCTACACCTTC. The encoded protein is CASSPGAVHGYTF.

The sample holds many counts of this clonotype. Being off target in a library aimed at alpha chains, this beta chain has a size of little meaning. The V call is TRBV7-2, the J call TRBJ1-5, with D maybe TRBD1 (6 bases). This CDR3 has 14 amino acids. Per germline, CDR1 SGHTA and CDR2 FQGNSA. Trimming pared 6 bases from V and 6 bases from J, leaving 15 bases between. In nucleotides, the CDR3 is TGTGCCAGCAGTCGACAGGTCGAAAGTCAGCCCCAGCATTTT. This encodes CASSRQVESQPQHF.

This clonotype was recorded at least ten times. Because this beta chain is a stray read in a library intended to capture alpha chains, its abundance should not be given much weight. V and J are TRBV12-3 or TRBV12-4 and TRBJ1-2, with a possible D match to TRBD1 (5 bases). There are 12 residues in the CDR3. V was clipped by 7 bases and J by 5 bases, with 11 bases between them. CDR3 nucleotides: TGTGCCAGCAACGGACGGGGGTATGGCTACACCTTC. Translation gives CASNGRGYGYTF.

This clonotype was counted ten times or more. This beta chain was picked up by a library intended for alpha chains and is off target, so its count carries little meaning. The V and J genes are TRBV7-9 and TRBJ2-6, with 8 positions matching TRBD1. CDR3 size: 17 residues. V shed 2 bases and J 4 bases; nucleotides not matched to a gene: 7. Germline CDR1 reads SEHNR; CDR2 reads FQNEAQ (reference sequence). CDR3 in DNA: TGTGCCAGCAGCTTACCCAGGGGGCTGGCCGGGGCCAACGTCCTGACTTTC. Amino acids: CASSLPRGLAGANVLTF.

As concerns this clonotype: This beta chain slipped into a library made for alpha chains as a stray read, so its size is not meaningful. The rearrangement joins TRBV3-1 to TRBJ2-2, with D unclear. Germline V gene data show CDR1 as LGHDT and CDR2 as YNNKEL (reference sequence). This CDR3 has 16 residues. V was cut by 3 bases and J by 0 bases, with 11 bases left in between. CDR3 coding DNA: TGTGCCAGCAGCCAGAGACCAGGAGCGAACACCGGGGAGCTGTTTTTT. This sequence encodes CASSQRPGANTGELFF. The whole variable domain, filled in from reference TRBV3-1 and TRBJ2-2, reads DTAVSQTPKYLVTQMGNDKSIKCEQNLGHDTMYWYKQDSKKFLKIMFSYNNKELIINETVPNRFSPKSPDKAHLNLHINSLELGDSAVYFCASSQRPGANTGELFFGEGSRLTVL.

This clonotype is medium-sized in the sample. The junction shows a germline mismatch at one end, possibly a read error. Because the library targeted alpha chains, this beta chain is an off-target read whose size means little. This sequence joins TRBV7-7 and TRBJ2-1; 8 bases map to TRBD1. The CDR3 runs 14 residues. Germline CDR1 SSHAT, CDR2 FNYEAQ (reference sequence). CDR3 sequence (DNA): TGTGCTAGCAGTATGACAGGGGCACACAATGAGCAGTTCTTC. Its translation is CASSMTGAHNEQFF. Drawing the rest from reference TRBV7-7 and TRBJ2-1, the complete variable domain is GAGVSQSPRYKVTKRGQDVTLRCDPISSHATLYWYQQALGQGPEFLTYFNYEAQPDKSGLPSDRFSAERPEGSISTLTIQRTEQRDSAMYRCASSMTGAHNEQFFGPGTRLTVL.

Turning to this clonotype: As an off-target read in a library built for alpha chains, this beta chain has a frequency of little significance. The chain recombines TRBV7-2 with TRBJ1-1; D is ambiguous. Deletions cut 5 bases from V and 6 bases from J, with 13 bases between. The CDR3 has 13 residues. Germline V lookup: CDR1 SGHTA, CDR2 FQGNSA. CDR3 protein: CASSLDIISEAFF. In DNA, the CDR3 is TGTGCCAGCAGCCTAGACATAATCTCTGAAGCTTTCTTT. Full variable domain (remainder filled in from reference TRBV7-2 and TRBJ1-1): GAGVSQSPSNKVTEKGKDVELRCDPISGHTALYWYRQSLGQGLEFLIYFQGNSAPDKSGLPSDRFSAERTGGSVSTLTIQRTQQEDSAVYLCASSLDIISEAFFGQGTRLTVV.

This clonotype is judged medium-sized. This beta chain is an unintended read in a library built for alpha chains; its size means little. This chain joins TRBV5-4 and TRBJ2-2, with D tentatively TRBD1 (5 bases). The V gene's germline CDR1 is SGHNT and CDR2 YYREEE (reference sequence). The germline V and J ends were trimmed by 2 bases and 7 bases, with 9 bases remaining between them. The CDR3 is made up of 13 amino acids. The CDR3 coding sequence is TGTGCCAGCAGCTTCAGGGTTGGCGGGGAGCTGTTTTTT. It is translated as CASSFRVGGELFF. Variable domain in full (rest from reference TRBV5-4 and TRBJ2-2): ETGVTQSPTHLIKTRGQQVTLRCSSQSGHNTVSWYQQALGQGPQFIFQYYREEENGRGNFPPRFSGLQFPNYSSELNVNALELDDSALYLCASSFRVGGELFFGEGSRLTVL.

About this clonotype itself: Found in a library prepared for alpha chains, this beta chain is an off-target read, and its abundance has little meaning. This rearrangement joins TRBV7-2 to TRBJ1-2; no definite D call. Germline V lookup: CDR1 SGHTA, CDR2 FQGNSA. The CDR3 extends over 14 amino acids. Trimming pared 5 bases from V and 1 base from J, leaving 11 bases between. The CDR3 DNA reads TGTGCCAGCAGCCGAGGAGGCGGTAACTATGGCTACACCTTC. This translates into CASSRGGGNYGYTF.

This clonotype rates as medium-sized. Being off target in a library aimed at alpha chains, this beta chain has a size of little meaning. The chain has TRBV5-1 and TRBJ2-7; maybe TRBD1 (6 bases). V lost 0 bases and J lost 0, with 10 bases in between. The CDR3 sequence is 15 residues long. Germline loops: CDR1 SGHRS, CDR2 YFSETQ. The CDR3 region is CASSLGRGGSYEQYF. The CDR3 nucleotides are TGCGCCAGCAGCTTGGGCAGGGGCGGCTCCTACGAGCAGTACTTC.

This clonotype was seen only a few times. In a library made to pick up alpha chains, this beta chain is a stray read with a size that means little. The DNA for the CDR3 is TGTGCCAGCACTCCGGGAGGCGTTGGCTACACCTTC. Encoded protein: CASTPGGVGYTF. This rearrangement joins TRBV6-2 or TRBV6-3 to TRBJ1-2; no reliable D call. Germline V CDR1 and CDR2: MNHEY, SVGEGT. The CDR3 totals 12 residues. V was pared by 7 bases and J by 7 bases, with 13 bases between.

In its sample, this clonotype is medium-sized. This beta chain was picked up by a library intended for alpha chains and is off target, so its count carries little meaning. The chain recombines TRBV6-1 with TRBJ1-2; weak D call: TRBD1 (5 bases). Germline assignment: CDR1 MNHNS and CDR2 SASEGT. V lost 1 base and J lost 7, with 19 bases in between. The CDR3 is 16 amino acids. The CDR3 sequence is CASSEETARVESGYTF. The CDR3 DNA is TGTGCCAGCAGTGAAGAGACCGCCAGGGTAGAATCTGGCTACACCTTC.

Notes on this clonotype: Since it is a stray read in a library aimed at alpha chains, this beta chain has a size that is not meaningful. The chain has TRBV7-9 and TRBJ2-7, with D uncertain. This CDR3 contains 14 residues. The ends were cut back, 3 bases at V and 2 bases at J, with 11 bases in the middle. The germline CDR1 and CDR2 sequences are SEHNR and FQNEAQ (reference sequence). The CDR3 region is CASSFTLTPYEQYF. The CDR3 coding sequence is TGTGCCAGCAGCTTTACCCTAACTCCCTACGAGCAGTACTTC.